This T cell receptor (beta chain) was observed in a study of shared clonotypes between healthy human individuals. Whole-study context: There were three CD4 naive, three CD4 memory, two CD8 naive and one CD8 memory plates per donor.

Naive CD8 populations comprised CD45RO-negative cells positively selected for CCR7, excluding terminally differentiated effector memory CD45RA+ cells. How the authors handled the data: ImmunoSEQ output held junction-only sequences without quality scores, so filtering differed. The table came from immunoSEQ multiplex PCR; TCRdb's copy has only in-frame clones and leaves some out. The V and J calls and clone size are taken from that table; D and trimming were inferred from the DNA. The table includes about 1,900,000 clones, just under 95% detected once. This CDR3 comprises 14 residues. The germline V gene has CDR1 SEHNR and CDR2 FQNEAQ (reference sequence). Trimming stripped 5 bases from V and 3 bases from J, with 14 bases between.

This clonotype was obtained from a young man in good health. The sequencing input was naive CD8+ T cells sorted from blood. This chain connects TRBV7-9 to TRBJ2-7; D not resolved. CDR3 sequence: CASSPADRIYEQYF. The DNA of the CDR3 is TGTGCCAGCAGCCCCGCGGATAGGATCTACGAGCAGTACTTC.